One sample yielded the 2 T cell receptor beta chains listed below, sequenced in a study of blood T cell repertoires in COVID-19. Data came from immunoSEQ multiplex PCR; TCRdb stores just in-frame clones and leaves some out. The sample has 160,000 or so clones, 70% to 90% seen once; the top ten hold roughly 5%. Sequenced input: peripheral blood. These receptors were taken from a woman aged 45-60 years with COVID-19, enrolled during active disease.

This clone showed up just a few times. The sample has other DNA sequences that encode this CDR3 too. The chain recombines TRBV11-2 with TRBJ2-7; 8 bases fit TRBD1. Germline-derived CDR1 and CDR2 are SGHAT and FQNNGV. With V trimmed by 1 base and J by 4 bases, 3 bases remained unmatched. The CDR3 has 14 residues. For the CDR3, the DNA is TGTGCCAGCAGCTTAGGCCAGGGGGCGTACGAGCAGTACTTC. This codes for CASSLGQGAYEQYF.

The table lists this clone with a count of one. The chain combines TRBV6-5 with TRBJ2-7, with D possibly matching TRBD1 (5 bases). Germline V gene lookup returns CDR1 MNHEY and CDR2 SVGAGI. V was cut by 2 bases and J by 2 bases, with 13 bases left in between. The CDR3 has 15 amino acids. This CDR3 reads CASSYNSDRTYEQYF. The DNA of the CDR3 is TGTGCCAGCAGTTACAATTCAGACAGAACCTACGAGCAGTACTTC.